This T cell receptor (beta chain) is drawn from a study of follicular helper T cells after annual influenza vaccination. Germline V gene lookup returns CDR1 ENHRY and CDR2 SYGVKD. V dropped 2 bases and J dropped 2 bases, with 10 bases sitting between them. CDR3 length: 14 residues. On this clone: Antigen specificity is unknown.

The table came from immunoSEQ multiplex PCR; TCRdb's copy has only in-frame clones and leaves some out. The table includes about 10,000 clones, approximately 84% detected once. Time point specified: 2015-2016 season, pre-vaccination. Each time point used roughly 35 to 100 mL of blood. Non-naive CD4+CXCR5+PD-1+ cTfh were sorted into ICOS+CD38+ and ICOS-CD38- fractions. The study, taken as a whole, reports: Day 7 ICOS+CD38+ clones were most often found later in ICOS-CD38- cTfh cells. Yearly vaccinations repeatedly recalled conserved clonotypes in ICOS+CD38+ cTfh.

Sequenced material: CXCR5+ CD38- circulating T follicular helper cells from blood, taken on the day of influenza vaccination. The subset here: circulating Tfh, non-naive CD4+CXCR5+PD-1+ (ICOS+CD38+ or ICOS-CD38-). The receptor was derived from an adult who received the influenza vaccine. This chain uses TRBV10-3 with TRBJ2-7; D ambiguous. This CDR3 is CAISEPPAAYEQYF. CDR3 in DNA: TGTGCCATCAGTGAGCCCCCGGCCGCCTACGAGCAGTACTTC.